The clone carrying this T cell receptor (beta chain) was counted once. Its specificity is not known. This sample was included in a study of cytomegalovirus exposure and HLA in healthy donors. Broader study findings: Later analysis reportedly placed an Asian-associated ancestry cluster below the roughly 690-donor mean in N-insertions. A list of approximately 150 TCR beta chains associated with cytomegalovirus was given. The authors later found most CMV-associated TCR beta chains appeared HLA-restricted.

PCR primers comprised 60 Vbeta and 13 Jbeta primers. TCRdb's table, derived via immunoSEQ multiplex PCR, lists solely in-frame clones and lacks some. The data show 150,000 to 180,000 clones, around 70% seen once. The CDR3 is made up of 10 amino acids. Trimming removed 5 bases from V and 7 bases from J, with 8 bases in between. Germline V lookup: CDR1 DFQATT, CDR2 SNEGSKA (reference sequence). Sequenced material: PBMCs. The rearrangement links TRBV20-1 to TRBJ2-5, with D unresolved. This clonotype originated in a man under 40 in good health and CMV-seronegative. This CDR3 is CSAPTGTQYF. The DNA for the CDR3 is TGCAGTGCTCCCACGGGGACCCAGTACTTC.